These 12 T cell receptor beta chains were all obtained from the same sample, sequenced in a study of blood T cell repertoires in COVID-19. Sequenced by immunoSEQ multiplex PCR; TCRdb stores in-frame clones only, minus some. Of 30,000 to 45,000 clones detected, around four fifths appear once; the ten largest clones hold around 15%. The sequenced material came from peripheral blood. The receptors were sampled from a man in his 70s with acute or convalescent COVID-19.

In its sample, this clone was seen a few times. The chain employs TRBV27 and TRBJ1-1; the match to TRBD1 covers 9 bases. This CDR3 has 15 residues. The germline CDR1 and CDR2 sequences are MNHEY and SMNVEV (reference sequence). V was pared by 6 bases and J by 10 bases, with 15 bases of the junction left unmatched. CDR3 protein: CASRKTGTGSGGAFF. CDR3 nucleotide sequence: TGTGCCAGCAGGAAGACCGGGACAGGGTCCGGGGGAGCTTTCTTT.

The rearrangement uses TRBV6-1 and TRBJ2-5, with 7 bases matching TRBD1. This CDR3 comprises 15 residues. Germline loops: CDR1 MNHNS, CDR2 SASEGT. After removal of 2 bases from V and 7 bases from J, the junction contained 10 bases not matched to a gene. CDR3 loop: CASSEPDRLRWTQYF. CDR3 nucleotides: TGTGCCAGCAGTGAACCGGACAGGCTTAGATGGACCCAGTACTTC.

The genes are TRBV6-1 and TRBJ2-6; D is unclear. The CDR3 spans 17 residues. Per the germline V gene, CDR1 is MNHNS and CDR2 is SASEGT. V lost 0 bases and J 0 bases, leaving 9 bases between the germline ends. In DNA, the CDR3 is TGTGCCAGCAGTGAAGCGCAGATGGTCTCTGGGGCCAACGTCCTGACTTTC. It is translated as CASSEAQMVSGANVLTF.

A single count supports this clone. The V and J genes are TRBV2 and TRBJ2-3; unclear D gene. The CDR3 contains 13 residues. The V gene lost 9 bases and the J gene lost 0 bases, with 10 bases spanning the gap. Germline-derived CDR1 and CDR2 are SNHLY and FYNNEI. The DNA for the CDR3 is TGTGCCAGGTCGAGCGTCAGCACAGATACGCAGTATTTT. Protein: CARSSVSTDTQYF.

The chain links TRBV7-9 to TRBJ2-6; TRBD1 matches 10 bases. This CDR3 region has 18 residues. Trimming cost V 1 base and J 0 bases; bases outside gene matches: 3. Per germline, CDR1 SEHNR and CDR2 FQNEAQ (reference sequence). CDR3 amino acids: CASSLDRDRGSGANVLTF. The DNA for the CDR3 is TGTGCCAGCAGCTTAGATCGGGACAGGGGCTCTGGGGCCAACGTCCTGACTTTC.

The genes are TRBV28 and TRBJ2-1; 7 bases are shared with TRBD1. J gave up 4 bases and V 4 bases, and 4 bases lay outside the gene matches. This CDR3 comprises 14 residues. The germline gives CDR1 MDHEN, CDR2 SYDVKM. This CDR3 is CASSSPGQYNEQFF. DNA for the CDR3: TGTGCCAGCAGTTCCCCGGGACAGTACAATGAGCAGTTCTTC.

The V call is TRBV10-3, the J call TRBJ1-2; D possibly corresponds to TRBD1 (5 bases). Germline CDR1 reads ENHRY; CDR2 reads SYGVKD. This CDR3 is built from 14 residues. Trimming removed 2 bases at V and 5 bases at J, with 12 bases between. Here the CDR3 reads CAISEHAGDYGYTF. The CDR3 DNA reads TGTGCCATCAGTGAGCATGCGGGGGATTATGGCTACACCTTC.

This clone was seen a few times. This chain connects TRBV6-5 to TRBJ1-4; 9 nucleotides align to TRBD1. The germline V gene encodes CDR1 MNHEY and CDR2 SVGAGI. The V and J ends lost 4 bases and 8 bases, in that order; junction bases with no gene match: 8. CDR3 size: 15 residues. This CDR3 is CASSFKGTGYEKLFF. Here the CDR3 DNA reads TGTGCCAGCAGTTTCAAGGGGACAGGGTACGAAAAACTGTTTTTT.

CDR3 sequence: CASSPGQGAFYGYTF. For the CDR3, the DNA is TGTGCCAGCAGCCCCGGACAGGGGGCTTTCTATGGCTACACCTTC. The chain recombines TRBV7-2 with TRBJ1-2, with 11 bases lining up with TRBD1. Germline V gene data show CDR1 as SGHTA and CDR2 as FQGNSA. There are 15 residues in the CDR3. V shed 5 bases and J 4 bases; nucleotides not matched to a gene: 6.

The rearrangement links TRBV4-3 to TRBJ2-7; tentative D call: TRBD1 (5 bases). The CDR3 consists of 15 residues. With 1 base removed from V and 1 base from J, the gap between germline ends came to 11 bases. Germline loops: CDR1 LGHNA, CDR2 YSLEER. DNA of the CDR3: TGCGCCAGCAGCCAAGGGTCAGGGTTGTCCTACGAGCAGTACTTC. Translation: CASSQGSGLSYEQYF.

This chain links TRBV7-2 with TRBJ1-1, with D hard to call. V lost 4 bases to trimming and J lost 0 bases, with 6 bases between them. The germline V gene has CDR1 SGHTA and CDR2 FQGNSA. The CDR3 is 13 residues long. CDR3 sequence: CASSSTVNTEAFF. CDR3 nucleotides: TGTGCCAGCAGCTCTACCGTGAACACTGAAGCTTTCTTT.

This sequence joins TRBV24-1 and TRBJ1-5, with TRBD1 matching over 7 bases. Per germline, CDR1 KGHDR and CDR2 SFDVKD. There are 14 residues in the CDR3. V gave up 9 bases and J gave up 6 bases; unmatched junction bases: 10. The CDR3 DNA is TGTGCCACCCATGACAGGGCTGTCGGTCAGCCCCAGCATTTT. This gives the protein CATHDRAVGQPQHF.